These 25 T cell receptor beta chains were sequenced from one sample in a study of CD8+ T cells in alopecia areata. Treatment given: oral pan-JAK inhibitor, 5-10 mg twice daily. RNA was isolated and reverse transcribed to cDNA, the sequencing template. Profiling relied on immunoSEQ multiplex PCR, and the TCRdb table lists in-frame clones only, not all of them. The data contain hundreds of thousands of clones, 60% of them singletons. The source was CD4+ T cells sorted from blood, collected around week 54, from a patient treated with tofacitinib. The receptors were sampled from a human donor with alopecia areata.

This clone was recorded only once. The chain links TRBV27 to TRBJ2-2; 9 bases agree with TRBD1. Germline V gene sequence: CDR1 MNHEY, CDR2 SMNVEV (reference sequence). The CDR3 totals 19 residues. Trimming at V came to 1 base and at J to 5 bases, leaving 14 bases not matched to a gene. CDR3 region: CASSLFSLSSGTGTGELFF. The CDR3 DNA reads TGTGCCAGCAGTTTATTCTCGCTCTCCTCCGGGACAGGGACCGGGGAGCTGTTTTTT.

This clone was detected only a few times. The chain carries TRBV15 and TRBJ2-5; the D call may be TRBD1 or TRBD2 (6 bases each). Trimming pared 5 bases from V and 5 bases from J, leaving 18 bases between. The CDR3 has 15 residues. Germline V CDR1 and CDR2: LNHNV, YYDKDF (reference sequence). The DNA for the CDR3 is TGTGCCACCAGCCCCCGGAGGGGGGTTTCGGAGACCCAGTACTTC. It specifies CATSPRRGVSETQYF.

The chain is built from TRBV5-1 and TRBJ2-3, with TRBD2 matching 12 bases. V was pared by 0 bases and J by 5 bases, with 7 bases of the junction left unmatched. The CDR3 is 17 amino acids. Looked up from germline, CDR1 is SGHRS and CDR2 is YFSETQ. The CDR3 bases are TGCGCCAGCAGCTTGGTAGCCCTAGCGGGGGGGCTAGATACGCAGTATTTT. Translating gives CASSLVALAGGLDTQYF.

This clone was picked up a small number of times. CDR3: CASSPNTNQPQHF. In DNA form, the CDR3 reads TGTGCCAGCTCACCAAATACCAATCAGCCCCAGCATTTT. The V gene is TRBV18, the J gene TRBJ1-5; D is unclear. CDR1 and CDR2 from the germline V gene are KGHSH and LQKENI. This CDR3 is built from 13 residues. Deletions cut 2 bases from V and 3 bases from J, with 5 bases between.

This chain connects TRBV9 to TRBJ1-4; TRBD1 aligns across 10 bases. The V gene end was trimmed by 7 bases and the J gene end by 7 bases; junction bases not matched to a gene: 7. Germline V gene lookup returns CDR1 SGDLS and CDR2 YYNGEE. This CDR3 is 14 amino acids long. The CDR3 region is CASATGTGVEKLFF. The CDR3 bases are TGTGCCAGCGCCACCGGGACAGGGGTTGAAAAACTGTTTTTT.

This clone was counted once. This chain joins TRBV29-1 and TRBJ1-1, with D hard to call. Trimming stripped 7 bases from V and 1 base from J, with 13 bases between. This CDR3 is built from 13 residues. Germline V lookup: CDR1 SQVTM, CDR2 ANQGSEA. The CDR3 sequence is CSGRIGQNTEAFF. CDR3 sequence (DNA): TGCAGCGGTCGGATAGGGCAGAACACTGAAGCTTTCTTT.

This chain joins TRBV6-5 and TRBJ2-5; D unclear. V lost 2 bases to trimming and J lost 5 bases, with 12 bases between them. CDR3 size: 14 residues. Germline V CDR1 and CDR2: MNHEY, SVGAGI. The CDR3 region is CASSYTDGRETQYF. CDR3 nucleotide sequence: TGTGCCAGCAGTTACACGGACGGCCGGGAGACCCAGTACTTC.

The CDR3 coding sequence is TGTGCCAGTAGTTGGGACTACCAAGAGACCCAGTACTTC. It specifies CASSWDYQETQYF. The chain links TRBV19 to TRBJ2-5; weak D call: TRBD2 (6 bases). With 5 bases removed from V and 0 bases from J, the gap between germline ends came to 7 bases. CDR3 length: 13 residues. From germline, CDR1 is LNHDA and CDR2 SQIVND (reference sequence).

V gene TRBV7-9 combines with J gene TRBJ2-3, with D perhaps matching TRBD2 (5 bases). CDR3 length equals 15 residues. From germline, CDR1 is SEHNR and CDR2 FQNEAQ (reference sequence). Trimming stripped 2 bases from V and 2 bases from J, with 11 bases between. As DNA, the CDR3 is TGTGCCAGCAGCTTAAGACTACCCCACACAGATACGCAGTATTTT. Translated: CASSLRLPHTDTQYF.

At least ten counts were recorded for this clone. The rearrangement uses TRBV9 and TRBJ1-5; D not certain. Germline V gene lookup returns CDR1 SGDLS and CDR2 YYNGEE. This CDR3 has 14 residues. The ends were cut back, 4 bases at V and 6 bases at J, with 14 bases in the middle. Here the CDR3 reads CASSPFSGGQPQHF. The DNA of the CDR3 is TGTGCCAGCAGCCCTTTCAGCGGAGGTCAGCCCCAGCATTTT.

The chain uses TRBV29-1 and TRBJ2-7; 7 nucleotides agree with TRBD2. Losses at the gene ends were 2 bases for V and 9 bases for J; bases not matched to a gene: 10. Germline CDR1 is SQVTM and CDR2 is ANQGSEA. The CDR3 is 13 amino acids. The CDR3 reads CSVETTWDYTQYF. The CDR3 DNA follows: TGCAGCGTTGAAACCACGTGGGACTACACGCAGTACTTC.

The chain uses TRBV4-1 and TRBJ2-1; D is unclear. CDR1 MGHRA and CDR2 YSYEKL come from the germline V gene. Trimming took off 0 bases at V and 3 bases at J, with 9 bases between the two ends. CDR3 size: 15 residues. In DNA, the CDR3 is TGCGCCAGCAGCCAAGAGACTTGGGACTACAATGAGCAGTTCTTC. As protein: CASSQETWDYNEQFF.

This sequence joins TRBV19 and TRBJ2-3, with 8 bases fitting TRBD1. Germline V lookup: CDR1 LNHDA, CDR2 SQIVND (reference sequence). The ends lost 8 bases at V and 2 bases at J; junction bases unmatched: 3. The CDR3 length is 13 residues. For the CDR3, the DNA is TGTGCCAGTCAGGACAGGGCCACAGATACGCAGTATTTT. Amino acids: CASQDRATDTQYF.

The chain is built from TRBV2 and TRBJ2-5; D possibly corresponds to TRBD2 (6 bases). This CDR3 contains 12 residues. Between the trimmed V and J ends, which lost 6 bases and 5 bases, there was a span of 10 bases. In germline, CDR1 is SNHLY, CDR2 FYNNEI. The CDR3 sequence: CASRKSGETQYF. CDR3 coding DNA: TGTGCCAGCAGGAAGAGCGGGGAGACCCAGTACTTC.

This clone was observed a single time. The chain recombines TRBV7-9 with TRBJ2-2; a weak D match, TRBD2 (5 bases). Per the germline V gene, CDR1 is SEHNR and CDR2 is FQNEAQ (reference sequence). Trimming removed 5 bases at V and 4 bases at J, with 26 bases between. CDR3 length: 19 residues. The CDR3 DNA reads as TGTGCCAGCAGCCCATACCCCGGGCTAGCCTCGGATTTCACCGGGGAGCTGTTTTTT. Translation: CASSPYPGLASDFTGELFF.

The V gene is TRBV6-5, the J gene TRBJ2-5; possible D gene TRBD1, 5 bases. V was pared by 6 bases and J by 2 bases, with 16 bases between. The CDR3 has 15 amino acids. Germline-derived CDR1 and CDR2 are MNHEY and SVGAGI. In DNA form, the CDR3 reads TGTGCCAGCAGGGAATTAGGGGCTCTACAAGAGACCCAGTACTTC. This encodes CASRELGALQETQYF.

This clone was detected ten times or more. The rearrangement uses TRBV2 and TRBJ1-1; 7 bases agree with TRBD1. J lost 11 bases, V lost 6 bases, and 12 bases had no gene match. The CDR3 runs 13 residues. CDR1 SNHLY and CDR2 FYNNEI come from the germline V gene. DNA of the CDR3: TGTGCCAGCAGGCGGGACAGTCAAGGGATGGCTTTCTTT. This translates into CASRRDSQGMAFF. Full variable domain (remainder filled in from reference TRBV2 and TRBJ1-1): EPEVTQTPSHQVTQMGQEVILRCVPISNHLYFYWYRQILGQKVEFLVSFYNNEISEKSEIFDDQFSVERPDGSNFTLKIRSTKLEDSAMYFCASRRDSQGMAFFGQGTRLTVV.

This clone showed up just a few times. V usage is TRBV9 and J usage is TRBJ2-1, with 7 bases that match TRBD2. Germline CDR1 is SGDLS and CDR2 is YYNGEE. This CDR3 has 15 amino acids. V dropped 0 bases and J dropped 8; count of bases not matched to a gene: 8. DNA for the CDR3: TGTGCCAGCAGCGTAGAATCAGCGGGGACTCATGAGCAGTTCTTC. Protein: CASSVESAGTHEQFF.

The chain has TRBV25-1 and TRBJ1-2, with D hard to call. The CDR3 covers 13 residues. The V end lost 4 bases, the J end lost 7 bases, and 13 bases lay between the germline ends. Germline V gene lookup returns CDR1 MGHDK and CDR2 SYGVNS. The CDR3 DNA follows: TGTGCCAGCAGTGGCCGGAGGAGAGGTGGCTACACCTTC. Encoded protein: CASSGRRRGGYTF.

The CDR3 DNA reads TGTGCCAGCAGTTACTCGAGAGGGGCCTTTTACGAGCAGTACTTC. Protein product: CASSYSRGAFYEQYF. The chain has TRBV6-5 and TRBJ2-7; tentatively, D is TRBD1 or TRBD2 (5 bases each). There are 15 residues in the CDR3. Germline V gives CDR1 MNHEY, CDR2 SVGAGI. The V end lost 0 bases, the J end lost 4 bases, and 13 bases lay between the germline ends.

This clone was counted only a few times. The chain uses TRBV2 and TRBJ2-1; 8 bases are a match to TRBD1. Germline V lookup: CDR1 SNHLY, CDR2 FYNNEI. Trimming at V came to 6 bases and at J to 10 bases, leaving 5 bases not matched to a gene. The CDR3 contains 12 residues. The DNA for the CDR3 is TGTGCCAGCAGCCGGGACAGGACCGAGCAGTTCTTC. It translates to CASSRDRTEQFF.

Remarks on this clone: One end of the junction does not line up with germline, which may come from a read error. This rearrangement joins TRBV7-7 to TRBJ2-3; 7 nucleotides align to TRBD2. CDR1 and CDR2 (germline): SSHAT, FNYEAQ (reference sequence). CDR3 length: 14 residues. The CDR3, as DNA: TGTGCTAGCAGCCTTGGACTAGTCCCAGATACGCAGTATTTT. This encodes CASSLGLVPDTQYF.

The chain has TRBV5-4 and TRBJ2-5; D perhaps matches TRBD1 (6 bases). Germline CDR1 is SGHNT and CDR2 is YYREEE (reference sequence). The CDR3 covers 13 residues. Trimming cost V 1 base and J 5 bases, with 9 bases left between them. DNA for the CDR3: TGTGCCAGCAGCTTGACAGGGCGTGAGACCCAGTACTTC. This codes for CASSLTGRETQYF.

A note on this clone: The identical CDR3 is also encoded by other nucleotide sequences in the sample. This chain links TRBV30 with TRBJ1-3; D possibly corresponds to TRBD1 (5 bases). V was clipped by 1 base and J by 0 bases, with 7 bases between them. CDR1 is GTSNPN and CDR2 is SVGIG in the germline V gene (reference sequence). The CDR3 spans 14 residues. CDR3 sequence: CAWSATVSGNTIYF. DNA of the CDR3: TGTGCCTGGAGTGCGACAGTCTCTGGAAACACCATATATTTT.

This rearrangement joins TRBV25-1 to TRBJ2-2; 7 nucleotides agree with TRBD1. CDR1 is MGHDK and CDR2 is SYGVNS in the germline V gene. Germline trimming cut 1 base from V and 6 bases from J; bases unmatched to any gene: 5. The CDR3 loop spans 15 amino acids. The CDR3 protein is CASSELTGSAGELFF. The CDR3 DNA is TGTGCCAGCAGTGAATTGACAGGGAGCGCCGGGGAGCTGTTTTTT.